The TCR beta chain described here comes from a study of blood T cell repertoires in COVID-19. Study-wide background: PBMCs, B-cell-depleted T cells, or T cells provided the cDNA or gDNA that made up the material.

J lost 6 bases, V lost 1 base, and 9 bases had no gene match. This CDR3 has 18 residues. Germline assignment: CDR1 SEHNR and CDR2 FQNEAQ (reference sequence). Assay: immunoSEQ multiplex PCR; the TCRdb copy retains only in-frame clones and omits some. The sample gives approximately 30,000 clones, over 90% of which show up once; 4.5% to 6.5% is in the top ten. This clone was seen just once. The chain employs TRBV7-9 and TRBJ2-1; 13 bases match TRBD2. The origin of this receptor is a human donor in a cohort sampled during active COVID-19. The sequenced material came from peripheral blood. The DNA for the CDR3 is TGTGCCAGCAGCTTAGTCGGACTAGCGGGAGAAGTCGTCAATGAGCAGTTCTTC. Residues: CASSLVGLAGEVVNEQFF.